The 20 T cell receptor beta chains reported below all come from one sample, sequenced in a study of a mutant IDH1 vaccine in newly diagnosed glioma. Measured with immunoSEQ multiplex PCR; TCRdb has only the in-frame clones, and not every one. The sample has 40,000 to 65,000 clones, around 80% seen once. Sample time point: week 5, during vaccination. Each dose delivered 300 ug of mutant IDH1 20-mer peptide subcutaneously with imiquimod. Their antigens are not known. Sequenced material: PBMCs, taken from a glioma patient whose treatment included an IDH1 peptide vaccine. The receptors were sampled from a woman between 35 and 50 years old with glioma.

This sequence joins TRBV10-3 and TRBJ1-1; the match to TRBD1 covers 11 bases. Unmatched junction bases numbered 0, after V lost 0 bases and J lost 6 bases. This CDR3 is 14 amino acids long. Germline lookup yields CDR1 ENHRY and CDR2 SYGVKD. The CDR3 DNA reads as TGTGCCATCAGTGAGTCGGGACAGGGGGCTGAAGCTTTCTTT. It is translated as CAISESGQGAEAFF.

This rearrangement joins TRBV5-5 to TRBJ2-7, with 12 positions matching TRBD2. CDR1 SGHKS and CDR2 YYEKEE come from the germline V gene (reference sequence). This CDR3 has 16 residues. V lost 4 bases to trimming and J lost 3 bases; unmatched junction nucleotides: 8. CDR3 in DNA: TGTGCCAGCAGCCCGGGACTAGCGGGCGGGTACTACGAGCAGTACTTC. Translating gives CASSPGLAGGYYEQYF.

The chain recombines TRBV14 with TRBJ2-5, with D uncertain. The CDR3 spans 11 residues. Germline loops: CDR1 SGHDN, CDR2 FVKESK. The V end was cut by 3 bases, the J end by 7 bases, with 6 bases between. The CDR3 nucleotides are TGTGCCAGCAGCCACTTGGGGACCCAGTACTTC. As protein: CASSHLGTQYF.

CDR3 in amino acids: CASSGSSYEQYF. The CDR3 coding sequence is TGTGCCAGCAGTGGTAGTTCATACGAGCAGTACTTC. The chain uses TRBV2 and TRBJ2-7, with D unclear. CDR3 size: 12 residues. CDR1 is SNHLY, CDR2 FYNNEI, per germline. Trimming left V 4 bases short and J 4 bases short, with 8 bases between.

CDR3 sequence reads: CASRTSQGASYEQYF. CDR3 DNA sequence: TGTGCCAGCAGGACATCTCAGGGGGCCTCCTACGAGCAGTACTTC. The chain combines TRBV5-4 with TRBJ2-7; TRBD1 agrees at 8 bases. CDR1 SGHNT and CDR2 YYREEE come from the germline V gene (reference sequence). The CDR3 is made up of 15 amino acids. V lost 5 bases, J lost 0 bases, and 7 bases stayed unmatched. The variable domain in full, completed from reference TRBV5-4 and TRBJ2-7, reads ETGVTQSPTHLIKTRGQQVTLRCSSQSGHNTVSWYQQALGQGPQFIFQYYREEENGRGNFPPRFSGLQFPNYSSELNVNALELDDSALYLCASRTSQGASYEQYFGPGTRLTVT.

The rearrangement links TRBV10-3 to TRBJ2-5; 7 bases agree with TRBD1. CDR1 and CDR2 (germline): ENHRY, SYGVKD. The CDR3 totals 17 residues. Unmatched junction bases numbered 12, after V lost 4 bases and J lost 1 base. The CDR3 reads CAISVNTGQKIQETQYF. Written as DNA, the CDR3 is TGTGCCATCAGTGTCAATACGGGACAGAAAATCCAAGAGACCCAGTACTTC.

This rearrangement joins TRBV2 to TRBJ1-5, with D perhaps matching TRBD1 (5 bases). V lost 1 base, J lost 4 bases, and 11 bases lay in between. Germline V gene lookup returns CDR1 SNHLY and CDR2 FYNNEI. CDR3 length equals 15 residues. The CDR3 reads CASSEGGLPNQPQHF. The CDR3 bases are TGTGCCAGCAGTGAAGGGGGCTTGCCGAATCAGCCCCAGCATTTT.

This chain uses TRBV6-6 with TRBJ2-3, with 9 bases identical to TRBD1. The CDR3 has 13 amino acids. The germline gives CDR1 MNHNY, CDR2 SVGAGI (reference sequence). The J segment lost 6 bases and the V segment lost 5 bases, leaving 3 bases of the junction unmatched. The CDR3 sequence: CASSGQGSDTQYF. The CDR3 DNA sequence: TGTGCCAGCAGTGGACAGGGGAGCGATACGCAGTATTTT.

The chain has TRBV9 and TRBJ2-3; 10 positions match TRBD2. This CDR3 is 16 amino acids long. J was trimmed by 4 bases and V by 2 bases; bases with no gene match: 7. CDR1 is SGDLS and CDR2 is YYNGEE in the germline V gene. CDR3 sequence: CASSVGLAGVSDTQYF. Here the CDR3 DNA reads TGTGCCAGCAGCGTGGGGCTAGCGGGGGTGTCAGATACGCAGTATTTT.

V and J are TRBV11-2 and TRBJ1-2; 8 nucleotides match TRBD1. The CDR3 totals 15 residues. Germline CDR1 is SGHAT and CDR2 is FQNNGV. V lost 5 bases to trimming and J lost 0 bases; unmatched junction nucleotides: 5. The CDR3 loop is CASSGGTGANYGYTF. The CDR3 DNA is TGTGCCAGCAGCGGCGGGACAGGAGCTAACTATGGCTACACCTTC.

CDR3 nucleotides: TGTGCCAGGCTTCGGACAGGGCCACAGGAGACCCAGTACTTC. This gives the protein CARLRTGPQETQYF. This rearrangement joins TRBV19 to TRBJ2-5; 8 nucleotides match TRBD1. This CDR3 spans 14 amino acids. The V gene end was trimmed by 9 bases and the J gene end by 5 bases; junction bases not matched to a gene: 11. In germline, CDR1 is LNHDA, CDR2 SQIVND (reference sequence).

The rearrangement joins TRBV2 to TRBJ2-1; TRBD2 agrees at 11 bases. V lost 2 bases to trimming and J lost 6 bases; unmatched junction nucleotides: 3. The CDR3 consists of 15 residues. The V gene's germline CDR1 is SNHLY and CDR2 FYNNEI. Here the CDR3 reads CASSETLAGANEQFF. The DNA for the CDR3 is TGTGCCAGCAGTGAAACACTAGCGGGGGCCAATGAGCAGTTCTTC.

The chain has TRBV6-6 and TRBJ1-4, with D maybe TRBD1 (5 bases). CDR3 length: 13 residues. Trimming stripped 5 bases from V and 8 bases from J, with 12 bases between. Germline CDR1 MNHNY, CDR2 SVGAGI (reference sequence). The DNA of the CDR3 is TGTGCCAGCAGTGGATGGGGGGAGGAAAAACTGTTTTTT. The encoded protein is CASSGWGEEKLFF.

The rearrangement uses TRBV15 and TRBJ2-5, with 9 positions matching TRBD2. The V and J ends lost 0 bases and 4 bases, in that order; junction bases with no gene match: 3. Per the germline V gene, CDR1 is LNHNV and CDR2 is YYDKDF (reference sequence). The CDR3 is made up of 15 amino acids. In DNA form, the CDR3 reads TGTGCCACCAGCAGAGATGCGGGGGGGCCAGAGACCCAGTACTTC. Translation: CATSRDAGGPETQYF. Complete variable domain (other parts from reference TRBV15 and TRBJ2-5): DAMVIQNPRYQVTQFGKPVTLSCSQTLNHNVMYWYQQKSSQAPKLLFHYYDKDFNNEADTPDNFQSRRPNTSFCFLDIRSPGLGDTAMYLCATSRDAGGPETQYFGPGTRLLVL.

This clone was found a few times. The chain carries TRBV29-1 and TRBJ1-5; perhaps TRBD1 as D (5 bases). V lost 6 bases, J lost 9 bases, and 18 bases lay in between. CDR1 and CDR2 (germline): SQVTM, ANQGSEA. The CDR3 is 13 residues long. CDR3 sequence (DNA): TGCAGCGTCAGACAGAGTATGGGGATGCCCCAGCATTTT. Its translation is CSVRQSMGMPQHF.

This chain uses TRBV29-1 with TRBJ2-7; the D gene is possibly TRBD2 (5 bases). CDR1 SQVTM and CDR2 ANQGSEA come from the germline V gene. The CDR3 has 11 amino acids. Trimming took off 4 bases at V and 2 bases at J, with 6 bases between the two ends. The CDR3, as DNA: TGCAGCGTTGGGCGGGCCTACGAGCAGTACTTC. It yields the protein CSVGRAYEQYF.

The J gene is TRBJ2-3, the V gene TRBV7-2; either TRBD1 or TRBD2 may supply D (7 bases each). This CDR3 is built from 15 residues. Germline V gene sequence: CDR1 SGHTA, CDR2 FQGNSA. V was pared by 5 bases and J by 6 bases, with 18 bases between. CDR3 residues: CASSPSGGVGDTQYF. CDR3 nucleotides: TGTGCCAGCAGCCCCTCAGGGGGGGTCGGGGATACGCAGTATTTT.

V and J are TRBV30 and TRBJ2-6; no firm D call. CDR1 and CDR2 from the germline V gene are GTSNPN and SVGIG (reference sequence). The CDR3 has 14 residues. V was clipped by 3 bases and J by 4 bases, with 10 bases between them. CDR3 sequence reads: CAWSDGAGANVLTF. The CDR3 coding sequence is TGTGCCTGGAGCGACGGAGCCGGGGCCAACGTCCTGACTTTC.

The V gene is TRBV30, the J gene TRBJ2-2, with a tentative D call TRBD1 (5 bases). Trimming took off 5 bases at V and 1 base at J, with 14 bases between the two ends. CDR3 length equals 15 residues. Per the germline V gene, CDR1 is GTSNPN and CDR2 is SVGIG (reference sequence). The DNA of the CDR3 is TGTGCCTGGGGTCAGGGCCAGCTGAACACCGGGGAGCTGTTTTTT. Protein product: CAWGQGQLNTGELFF.

This chain connects TRBV5-1 to TRBJ2-1; 7 nucleotides line up with TRBD1. J lost 4 bases, V lost 0 bases, and 1 base had no gene match. The germline V gene encodes CDR1 SGHRS and CDR2 YFSETQ. The CDR3 spans 14 residues. CDR3 coding DNA: TGCGCCAGCAGCTTGGGACAGGGTTACAATGAGCAGTTCTTC. This gives the protein CASSLGQGYNEQFF.